The 24 T cell receptor beta chains listed next were all sequenced from one sample in a study of early T cells in non-severe SARS-CoV-2 infection. TCRdb passed the 5' RACE reads through MiXCR, listing each CDR3 protein once. This table holds 70,000 to 95,000 distinct CDR3 sequences, over 12% found once. Sequenced: whole blood. These receptor sequences come from an adult who was a healthcare worker with PCR-confirmed SARS-CoV-2 infection or an uninfected control (not recorded which).

This clonotype was counted only a few times. The V call is TRBV19, the J call TRBJ2-1; 8 nucleotides line up with TRBD1. This CDR3 comprises 15 residues. Trimming at V came to 3 bases and at J to 7 bases, leaving 8 bases not matched to a gene. Germline lookup yields CDR1 LNHDA and CDR2 SQIVND (reference sequence). DNA of the CDR3: TGTGCCAGTAGTATGGTCAGGACAGGGCGGAATGAGCAGTTCTTC. Amino acids: CASSMVRTGRNEQFF.

This clonotype came up a few times. This chain connects TRBV6-1 to TRBJ1-3; D uncertain. CDR1 and CDR2 (germline): MNHNS, SASEGT. The CDR3 spans 13 residues. With 6 bases removed from V and 7 bases from J, the gap between germline ends came to 13 bases. CDR3 nucleotides: TGTGCCAGCAGGATGGTTACGGGGAACACCATATATTTT. Residues: CASRMVTGNTIYF.

The table lists this clonotype with a few counts. V usage is TRBV19 and J usage is TRBJ2-2; no clear D. Germline V lookup: CDR1 LNHDA, CDR2 SQIVND (reference sequence). The CDR3 length is 14 residues. Trimming took off 3 bases at V and 1 base at J, with 6 bases between the two ends. This CDR3 reads CASSIGGNTGELFF. In DNA form, the CDR3 reads TGTGCCAGTAGTATCGGTGGGAACACCGGGGAGCTGTTTTTT.

Ten or more counts support this clonotype. The CDR3 region has the DNA TGTGCCAGCACCGGGAACAGGAATTCACCCCTCCACTTT. Protein: CASTGNRNSPLHF. This sequence joins TRBV25-1 and TRBJ1-6; perhaps TRBD1 as D (5 bases). In germline, CDR1 is MGHDK, CDR2 SYGVNS. Trimming pared 7 bases from V and 7 bases from J, leaving 11 bases between. The CDR3 length is 13 residues.

The genes are TRBV12-3 or TRBV12-4 and TRBJ2-2; no definite D call. The CDR3 sequence is 13 residues long. V lost 2 bases and J lost 3, with 4 bases in between. As DNA, the CDR3 is TGTGCCAGCAGTTTACTCGACACCGGGGAGCTGTTTTTT. Its protein product is CASSLLDTGELFF.

This clonotype was seen a handful of times. The chain carries TRBV28 and TRBJ1-1; D is unclear. Germline V gene data show CDR1 as MDHEN and CDR2 as SYDVKM. The CDR3 runs 11 residues. Trimming took 8 bases from V and 0 from J, leaving 4 bases between them. The CDR3 nucleotides read TGTGCCAGCCTGCTGAACACTGAAGCTTTCTTT. Its protein is CASLLNTEAFF. Combining the CDR3 with reference TRBV28 and TRBJ1-1 gives the whole variable domain DVKVTQSSRYLVKRTGEKVFLECVQDMDHENMFWYRQDPGLGLRLIYFSYDVKMKEKGDIPEGYSVSREKKERFSLILESASTNQTSMYLCASLLNTEAFFGQGTRLTVV.

This clonotype was seen a handful of times. This chain uses TRBV2 with TRBJ2-1, with 12 bases lining up with TRBD2. CDR3 length: 16 residues. Trimming cost V 6 bases and J 9 bases; bases outside gene matches: 12. Germline V gives CDR1 SNHLY, CDR2 FYNNEI. CDR3 DNA sequence: TGTGCCAGCAGGGAAACTAGCGGGGGGATACGTAGTGAGCAGTTCTTC. Protein: CASRETSGGIRSEQFF.

This clonotype was seen a handful of times. Here the CDR3 reads CSVELNNEQFF. CDR3 nucleotides: TGCAGCGTTGAACTAAACAATGAGCAGTTCTTC. The rearrangement joins TRBV29-1 to TRBJ2-1; no definite D call. Germline V lookup: CDR1 SQVTM, CDR2 ANQGSEA. The CDR3 extends over 11 amino acids. Deletions cut 2 bases from V and 5 bases from J, with 4 bases between.

This rearrangement joins TRBV7-2 to TRBJ2-1; 9 positions agree with TRBD1. V shed 3 bases and J 7 bases; nucleotides not matched to a gene: 4. The germline CDR1 and CDR2 sequences are SGHTA and FQGNSA. The CDR3 sequence is 14 residues long. CDR3 nucleotide sequence: TGTGCCAGCAGCTTTCAGACAGGGGGAAATGAGCAGTTCTTC. Its protein product is CASSFQTGGNEQFF.

This clonotype was seen only a few times. V is TRBV10-3 and J is TRBJ2-1; D not resolved. Deletions cut 3 bases from V and 7 bases from J, with 7 bases between. CDR1 ENHRY and CDR2 SYGVKD come from the germline V gene. CDR3 length: 12 residues. CDR3 coding DNA: TGTGCCATCAGTGATGGTAGAAATGAGCAGTTCTTC. This sequence encodes CAISDGRNEQFF.

This clonotype came up many times. The rearrangement uses TRBV28 and TRBJ1-5; 8 nucleotides align to TRBD1. Germline assignment: CDR1 MDHEN and CDR2 SYDVKM. The CDR3 totals 23 residues. With V trimmed by 4 bases and J by 1 base, 27 bases remained unmatched. The CDR3 spells CASSSSFSHPGTGDFESNQPQHF. The CDR3 DNA reads TGTGCCAGCAGTTCATCCTTCTCCCATCCCGGGACAGGTGATTTCGAAAGCAATCAGCCCCAGCATTTT.

This clonotype was seen at least ten times. The chain carries TRBV2 and TRBJ1-1, with D perhaps TRBD1 (6 bases). The ends were cut back, 6 bases at V and 3 bases at J, with 17 bases in the middle. The length of the CDR3 is 15 residues. From germline, CDR1 is SNHLY and CDR2 FYNNEI. CDR3 nucleotides: TGTGCCAGCAGCCCCACAATTAACAGGGACACTGAAGCTTTCTTT. This sequence encodes CASSPTINRDTEAFF.

The chain links TRBV6-6 to TRBJ1-2; maybe TRBD1 (6 bases). V was pared by 5 bases and J by 7 bases, with 26 bases between. Germline V CDR1 and CDR2: MNHNY, SVGAGI (reference sequence). CDR3 size: 17 residues. CDR3 residues: CASSKTSPGQRTAGYTF. As DNA, the CDR3 is TGTGCCAGCAGTAAGACATCACCGGGACAAAGAACGGCTGGCTACACCTTC.

This clonotype has at least ten counts. The rearrangement links TRBV5-1 to TRBJ2-3; TRBD2 matches 7 bases. Per the germline V gene, CDR1 is SGHRS and CDR2 is YFSETQ. There are 14 residues in the CDR3. Trimming cost V 3 bases and J 3 bases; bases outside gene matches: 4. CDR3 in DNA: TGCGCCAGCAGCTCCGGACTAGAAACAGATACGCAGTATTTT. This codes for CASSSGLETDTQYF.

This clonotype appeared many times. The chain links TRBV6-5 to TRBJ2-7, with D unresolved. V lost 0 bases, J lost 2 bases, and 8 bases lay in between. CDR3 length: 14 residues. In germline, CDR1 is MNHEY, CDR2 SVGAGI. The CDR3 reads CASSYSANTYEQYV. CDR3 DNA sequence: TGTGCCAGCAGTTACTCGGCAAACACCTACGAGCAGTACGTC.

The chain uses TRBV10-3 and TRBJ2-1; tentative D call: TRBD2 (5 bases). Per germline, CDR1 ENHRY and CDR2 SYGVKD. Trimming took off 6 bases at V and 7 bases at J, with 16 bases between the two ends. The CDR3 loop spans 14 amino acids. The CDR3 is CAIRRAQRGNEQFF. In DNA form, the CDR3 reads TGTGCCATCAGAAGAGCTCAACGAGGGAATGAGCAGTTCTTC.

This clonotype occurred a few times. The chain couples TRBV6-5 to TRBJ1-5; TRBD1 matches at 9 bases. The CDR3 runs to 17 residues. With V trimmed by 8 bases and J by 3 bases, 14 bases remained unmatched. The V gene's germline CDR1 is MNHEY and CDR2 SVGAGI. CDR3 DNA: TGTGCCAGCGAAGGACCCGGGACAGGGTCTAACAATCAGCCCCAGCATTTT. The encoded protein is CASEGPGTGSNNQPQHF.

This clonotype was picked up many times. The chain couples TRBV3-1 to TRBJ1-3, with D hard to call. The V end was cut by 4 bases, the J end by 8 bases, with 15 bases between. This CDR3 contains 14 residues. Germline CDR1 is LGHDT and CDR2 is YNNKEL (reference sequence). For the CDR3, the DNA is TGTGCCAGCAGCCCCGGGCCTGGGGTGGACACCATATATTTT. Translation gives CASSPGPGVDTIYF. The full variable domain, its missing parts supplied by reference TRBV3-1 and TRBJ1-3, is DTAVSQTPKYLVTQMGNDKSIKCEQNLGHDTMYWYKQDSKKFLKIMFSYNNKELIINETVPNRFSPKSPDKAHLNLHINSLELGDSAVYFCASSPGPGVDTIYFGEGSWLTVV.

The V and J genes are TRBV29-1 and TRBJ2-1, with 8 bases matching TRBD2. V lost 7 bases, J lost 1 base, and 15 bases stayed unmatched. There are 17 residues in the CDR3. CDR1 is SQVTM and CDR2 is ANQGSEA in the germline V gene. The CDR3 DNA reads TGCAGCGGCGACGGTGTGGAGCGGGGGATATCCTACAATGAGCAGTTCTTC. Encoded protein: CSGDGVERGISYNEQFF.

This chain links TRBV12-3 or TRBV12-4 with TRBJ1-1; unclear D gene. CDR3 length equals 12 residues. V was cut by 5 bases and J by 4 bases, with 8 bases left in between. The CDR3 loop is CASSPRSTEAFF. In DNA, the CDR3 is TGTGCCAGCAGTCCTAGGAGCACTGAAGCTTTCTTT.

The chain uses TRBV27 and TRBJ2-4; the D gene could be TRBD1 or TRBD2 (6 bases each). CDR3 length equals 18 residues. The germline gives CDR1 MNHEY, CDR2 SMNVEV (reference sequence). V lost 3 bases and J 5 bases, leaving 23 bases between the germline ends. For the CDR3, the DNA is TGTGCCAGCAGTTTGGGTCGACAGCGGATGGAGGGGGAAAACATTCAGTACTTC. The encoded protein is CASSLGRQRMEGENIQYF.

This clonotype occurred many times. The DNA of the CDR3 is TGTGCCAGCTCAGAACCCGCGTCGGGCTCCTACAATGAGCAGTTCTTC. Translation: CASSEPASGSYNEQFF. The gene calls are TRBV18 and TRBJ2-1; D call uncertain. This CDR3 comprises 16 residues. Germline V lookup: CDR1 KGHSH, CDR2 LQKENI. Trimming removed 5 bases at V and 0 bases at J, with 14 bases between.

This clonotype was detected a few times. The V and J genes are TRBV19 and TRBJ2-1; 7 nucleotides align to TRBD1. Germline V gives CDR1 LNHDA, CDR2 SQIVND (reference sequence). Unmatched junction bases numbered 7, after V lost 1 base and J lost 7 bases. The CDR3 totals 15 residues. The CDR3 DNA is TGTGCCAGTAGTATAGGGCCCAAGACAGGGAATGAGCAGTTCTTC. Translating gives CASSIGPKTGNEQFF.

This clonotype was seen a few times. The chain has TRBV6-1 and TRBJ2-7; D unresolved. The CDR3 loop spans 15 amino acids. V lost 3 bases, J lost 4 bases, and 16 bases lay in between. Germline V gives CDR1 MNHNS, CDR2 SASEGT. CDR3 DNA: TGTGCCAGCAGTGAGATTGGGCCGGGCGGATACGAGCAGTACGTC. It is translated as CASSEIGPGGYEQYV.